This T cell receptor beta chain derives from a study of blood T cells in healthy people across ages. The study, taken as a whole, reports: Researchers deemed the diversity estimates from one million T cells underestimates.

CDR1 is MNHEY, CDR2 SVGAGI, per germline. Unmatched junction bases numbered 9, after V lost 8 bases and J lost 1 base. CDR3 size: 15 residues. A second PCR of about 7 to 11 cycles used a sample-barcoded 5' primer and a J-beta primer mix. One entry per CDR3 protein, called by TCRdb with MiXCR from the 5' RACE reads. This sample has approximately 2,000,000 distinct CDR3 sequences; around 42% occur once, and the top ten carry 23%. As regards this clonotype: Its target is not known.

The sequenced material came from blood. The chain has TRBV6-5 and TRBJ2-7; 9 bases line up with TRBD1. The clonotype was recovered from a human donor in good health. CDR3 sequence reads: CASRNSGTGSYEQYF. DNA of the CDR3: TGTGCCAGCCGAAATTCTGGGACAGGGTCCTACGAGCAGTACTTC.